This paragraph covers one T cell receptor beta chain sequence. Its cognate antigen is unknown. Time point here: recipient sample about 28 days before transplant, after cytoreduction. Blood collection times were about day -28 and days 30, 100, 180 posttransplant. The CDR3 has 16 amino acids. CDR1 and CDR2 (germline): SGHDT, YYEEEE. The junction had 12 bases not matched to a gene; V was cut back by 3 bases and J by 3 bases. Sequenced by immunoSEQ multiplex PCR; TCRdb stores in-frame clones only, minus some. The repertoire includes around 26,000 clones, approximately 77% of them detected once, and around 1.8% sits in the top ten. This entry belongs to a study of T cell clonotyping in hematopoietic cell transplantation. At the level of the study: Recipient samples before transplant were obtained post-cytoreduction. General study results and limits: CD4 and CD8 repertoire contributions could not be separated without sorting. Recipient TCR diversity dropped after transplant; expanded clonotypes rose from day 30 to 180.

Sequenced material: peripheral blood mononuclear cells, taken before stem cell transplant. The V call is TRBV5-6, the J call TRBJ2-7; 7 positions agree with TRBD2. This TCR was recovered from a middle-aged man with acute myeloid leukemia. Some clones in this sample may be carry-over from other donors' samples. The CDR3 loop reads CASSWSDGGEGYEQYF. DNA for the CDR3: TGTGCCAGCAGCTGGTCGGACGGCGGGGAGGGCTACGAGCAGTACTTC.